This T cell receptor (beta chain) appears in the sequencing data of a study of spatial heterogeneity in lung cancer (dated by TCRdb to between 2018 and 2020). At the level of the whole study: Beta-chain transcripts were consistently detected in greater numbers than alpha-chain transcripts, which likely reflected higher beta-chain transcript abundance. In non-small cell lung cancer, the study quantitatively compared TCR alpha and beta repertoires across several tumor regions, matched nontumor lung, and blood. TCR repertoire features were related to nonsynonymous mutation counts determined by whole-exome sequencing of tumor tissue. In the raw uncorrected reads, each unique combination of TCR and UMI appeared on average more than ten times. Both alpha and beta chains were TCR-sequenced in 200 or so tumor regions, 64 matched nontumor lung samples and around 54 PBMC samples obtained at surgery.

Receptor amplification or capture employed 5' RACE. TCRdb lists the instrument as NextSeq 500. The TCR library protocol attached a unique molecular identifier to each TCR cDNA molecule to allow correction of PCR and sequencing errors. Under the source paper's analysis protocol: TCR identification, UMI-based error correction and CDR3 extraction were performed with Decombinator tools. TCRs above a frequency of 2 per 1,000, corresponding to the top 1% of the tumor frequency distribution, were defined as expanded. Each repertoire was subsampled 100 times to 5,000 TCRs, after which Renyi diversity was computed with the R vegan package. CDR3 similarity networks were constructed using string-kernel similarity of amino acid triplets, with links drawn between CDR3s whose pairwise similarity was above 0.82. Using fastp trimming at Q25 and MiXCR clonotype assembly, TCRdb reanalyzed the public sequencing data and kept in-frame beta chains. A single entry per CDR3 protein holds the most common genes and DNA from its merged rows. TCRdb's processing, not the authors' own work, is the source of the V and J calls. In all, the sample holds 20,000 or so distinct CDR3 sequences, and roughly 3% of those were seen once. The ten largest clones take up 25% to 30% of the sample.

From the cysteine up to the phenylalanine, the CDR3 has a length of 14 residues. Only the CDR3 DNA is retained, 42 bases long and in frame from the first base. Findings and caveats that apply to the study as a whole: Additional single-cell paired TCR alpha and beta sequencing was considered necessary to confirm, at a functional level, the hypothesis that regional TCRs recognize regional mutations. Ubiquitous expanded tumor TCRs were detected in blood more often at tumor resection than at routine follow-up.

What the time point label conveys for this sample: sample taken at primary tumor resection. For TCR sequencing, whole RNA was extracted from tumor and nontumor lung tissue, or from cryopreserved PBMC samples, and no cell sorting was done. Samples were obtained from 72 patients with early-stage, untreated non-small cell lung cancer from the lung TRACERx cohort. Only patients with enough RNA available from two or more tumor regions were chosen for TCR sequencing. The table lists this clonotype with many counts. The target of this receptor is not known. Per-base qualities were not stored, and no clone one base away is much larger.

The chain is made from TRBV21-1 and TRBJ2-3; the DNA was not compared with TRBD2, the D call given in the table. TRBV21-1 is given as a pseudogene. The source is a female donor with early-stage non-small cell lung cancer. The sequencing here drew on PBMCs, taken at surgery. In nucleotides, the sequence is TGTGCCAGCAGCAAGGGACTTCCCACAGATACGCAGTATTTT. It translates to CASSKGLPTDTQYF.